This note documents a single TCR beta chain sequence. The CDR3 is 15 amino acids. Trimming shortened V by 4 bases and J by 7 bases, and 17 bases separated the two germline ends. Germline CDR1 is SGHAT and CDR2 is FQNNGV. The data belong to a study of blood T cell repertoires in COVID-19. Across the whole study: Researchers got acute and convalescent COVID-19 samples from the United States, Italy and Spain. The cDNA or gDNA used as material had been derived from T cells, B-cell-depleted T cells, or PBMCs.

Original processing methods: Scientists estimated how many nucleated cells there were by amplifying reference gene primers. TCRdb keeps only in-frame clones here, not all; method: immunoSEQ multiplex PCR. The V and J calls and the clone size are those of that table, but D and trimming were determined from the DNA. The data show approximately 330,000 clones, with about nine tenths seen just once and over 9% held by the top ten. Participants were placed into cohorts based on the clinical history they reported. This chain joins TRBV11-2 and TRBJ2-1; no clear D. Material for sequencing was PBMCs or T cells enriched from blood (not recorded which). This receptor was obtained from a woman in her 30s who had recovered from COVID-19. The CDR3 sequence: CASSSPLSRLNEQFF. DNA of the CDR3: TGTGCCAGCAGCTCCCCCCTAAGCAGGTTGAATGAGCAGTTCTTC.